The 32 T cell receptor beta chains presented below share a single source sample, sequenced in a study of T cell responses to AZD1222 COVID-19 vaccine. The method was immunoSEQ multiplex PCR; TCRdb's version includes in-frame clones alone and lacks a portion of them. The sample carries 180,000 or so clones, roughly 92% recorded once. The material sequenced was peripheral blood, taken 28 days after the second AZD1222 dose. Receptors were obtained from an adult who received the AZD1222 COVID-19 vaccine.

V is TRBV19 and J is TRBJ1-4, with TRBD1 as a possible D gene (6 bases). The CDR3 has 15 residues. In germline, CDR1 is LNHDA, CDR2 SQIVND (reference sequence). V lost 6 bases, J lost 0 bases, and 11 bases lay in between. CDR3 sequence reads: CASRDRPSTNEKLFF. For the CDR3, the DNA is TGTGCCAGTAGGGACAGACCATCAACTAATGAAAAACTGTTTTTT.

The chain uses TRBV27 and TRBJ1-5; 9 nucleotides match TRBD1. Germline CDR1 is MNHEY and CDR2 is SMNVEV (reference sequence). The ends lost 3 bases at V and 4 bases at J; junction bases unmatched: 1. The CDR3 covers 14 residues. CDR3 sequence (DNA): TGTGCCAGCAGTTTCGGACAGGGGAATCAGCCCCAGCATTTT. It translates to CASSFGQGNQPQHF.

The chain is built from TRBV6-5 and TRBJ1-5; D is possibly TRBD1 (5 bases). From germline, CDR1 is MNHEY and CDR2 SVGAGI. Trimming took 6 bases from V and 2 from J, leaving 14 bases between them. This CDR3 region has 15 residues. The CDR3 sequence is CASSLTDSRNQPQHF. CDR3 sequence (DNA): TGTGCCAGCAGCCTGACAGACAGTCGCAATCAGCCCCAGCATTTT.

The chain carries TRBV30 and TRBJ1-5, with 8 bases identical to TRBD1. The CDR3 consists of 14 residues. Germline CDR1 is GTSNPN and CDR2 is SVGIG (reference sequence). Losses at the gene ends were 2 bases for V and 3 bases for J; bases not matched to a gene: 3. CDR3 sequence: CAWSSGGDNQPQHF. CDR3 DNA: TGTGCCTGGAGTTCAGGGGGCGACAATCAGCCCCAGCATTTT.

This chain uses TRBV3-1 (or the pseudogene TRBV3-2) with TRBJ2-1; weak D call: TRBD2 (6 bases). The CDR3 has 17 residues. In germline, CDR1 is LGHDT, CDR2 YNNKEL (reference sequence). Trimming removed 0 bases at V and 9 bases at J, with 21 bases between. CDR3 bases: TGTGCCAGCAGCCAAGATCGACCGGGAATAGTGGGGGGTGAGCAGTTCTTC. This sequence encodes CASSQDRPGIVGGEQFF.

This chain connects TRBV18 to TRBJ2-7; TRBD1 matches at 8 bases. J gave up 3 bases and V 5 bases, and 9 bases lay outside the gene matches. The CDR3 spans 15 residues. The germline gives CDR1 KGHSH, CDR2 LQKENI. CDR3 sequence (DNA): TGTGCCAGCTCAACAATAGGACAGGGCTTCTACGAGCAGTACTTC. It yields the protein CASSTIGQGFYEQYF.

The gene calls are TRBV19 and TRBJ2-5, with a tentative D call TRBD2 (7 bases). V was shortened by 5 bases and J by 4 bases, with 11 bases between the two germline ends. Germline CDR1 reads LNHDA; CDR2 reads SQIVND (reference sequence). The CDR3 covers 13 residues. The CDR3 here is CASSYGGPETQYF. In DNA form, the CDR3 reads TGTGCCAGTAGTTACGGGGGGCCAGAGACCCAGTACTTC.

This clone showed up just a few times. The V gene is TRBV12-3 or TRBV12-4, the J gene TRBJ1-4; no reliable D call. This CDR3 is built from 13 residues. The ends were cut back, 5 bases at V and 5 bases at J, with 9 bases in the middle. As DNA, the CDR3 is TGTGCCAGCAGTGTTCGGAGGAATGAAAAACTGTTTTTT. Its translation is CASSVRRNEKLFF.

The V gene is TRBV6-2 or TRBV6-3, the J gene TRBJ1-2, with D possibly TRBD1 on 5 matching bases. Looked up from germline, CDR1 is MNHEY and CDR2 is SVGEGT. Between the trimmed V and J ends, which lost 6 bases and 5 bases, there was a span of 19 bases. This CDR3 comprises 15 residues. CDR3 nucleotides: TGTGCCAGCAGCCACCAGACAGATTATTTTTATGGCTACACCTTC. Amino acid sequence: CASSHQTDYFYGYTF.

Here the CDR3 reads CASTLGAGSSTQYF. In DNA form, the CDR3 reads TGTGCCAGCACCCTTGGAGCAGGGTCCAGTACGCAGTATTTT. V and J are TRBV6-6 and TRBJ2-3; TRBD1 might be the D (5 bases). V lost 7 bases and J lost 8, with 19 bases in between. The CDR3 totals 14 residues. The germline CDR1 and CDR2 sequences are MNHNY and SVGAGI (reference sequence).

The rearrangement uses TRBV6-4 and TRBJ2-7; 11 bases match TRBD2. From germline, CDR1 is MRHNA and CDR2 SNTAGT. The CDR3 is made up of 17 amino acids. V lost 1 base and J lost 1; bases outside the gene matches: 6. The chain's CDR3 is CASSDCPSGGSSYEQYF. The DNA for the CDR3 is TGTGCCAGCAGTGACTGCCCTAGCGGGGGGTCATCCTACGAGCAGTACTTC.

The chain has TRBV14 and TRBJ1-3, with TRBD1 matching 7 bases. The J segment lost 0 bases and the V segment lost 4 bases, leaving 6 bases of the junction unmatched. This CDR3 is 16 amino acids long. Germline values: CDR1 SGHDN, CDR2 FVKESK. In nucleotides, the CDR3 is TGTGCCAGCAGCCTGGGACAGCAGCTCTCTGGAAACACCATATATTTT. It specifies CASSLGQQLSGNTIYF. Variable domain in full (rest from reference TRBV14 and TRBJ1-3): EAGVTQFPSHSVIEKGQTVTLRCDPISGHDNLYWYRRVMGKEIKFLLHFVKESKQDESGMPNNRFLAERTGGTYSTLKVQPAELEDSGVYFCASSLGQQLSGNTIYFGEGSWLTVV.

The CDR3 DNA is TGTGCCAGTAGTATCCCCCCAGGGATGAACACCGGGGAGCTGTTTTTT. It specifies CASSIPPGMNTGELFF. The rearrangement links TRBV19 to TRBJ2-2; the D gene is possibly TRBD1 (5 bases). Germline V gene sequence: CDR1 LNHDA, CDR2 SQIVND (reference sequence). The CDR3 has 16 residues. V dropped 3 bases and J dropped 1 base, with 12 bases sitting between them.

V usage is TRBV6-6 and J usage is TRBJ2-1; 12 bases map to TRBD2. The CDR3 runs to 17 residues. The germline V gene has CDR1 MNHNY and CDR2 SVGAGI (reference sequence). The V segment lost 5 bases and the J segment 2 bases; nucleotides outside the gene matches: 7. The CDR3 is CASSRTSGKGAYNEQFF. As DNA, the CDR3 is TGTGCCAGCAGTCGGACTAGCGGGAAAGGCGCCTACAATGAGCAGTTCTTC.

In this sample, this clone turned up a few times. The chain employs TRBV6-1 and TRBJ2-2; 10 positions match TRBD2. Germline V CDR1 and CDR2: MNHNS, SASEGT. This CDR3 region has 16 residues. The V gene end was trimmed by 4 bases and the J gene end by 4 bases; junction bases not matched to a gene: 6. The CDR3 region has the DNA TGTGCCAGCAGTGCCCCAAGCGGGGGGGGCACCGGGGAGCTGTTTTTT. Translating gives CASSAPSGGGTGELFF.

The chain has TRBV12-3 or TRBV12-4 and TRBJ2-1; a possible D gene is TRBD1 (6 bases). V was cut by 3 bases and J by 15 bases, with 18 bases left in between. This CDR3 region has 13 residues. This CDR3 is CASSFDFRDKGFF. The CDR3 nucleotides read TGTGCCAGCAGTTTTGACTTCCGGGACAAGGGGTTCTTC.

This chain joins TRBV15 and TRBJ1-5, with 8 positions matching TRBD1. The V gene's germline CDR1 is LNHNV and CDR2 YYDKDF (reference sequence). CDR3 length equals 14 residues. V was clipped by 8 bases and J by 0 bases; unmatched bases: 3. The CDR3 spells CATSGQVSNQPQHF. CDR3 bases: TGTGCCACCTCGGGACAGGTTAGCAATCAGCCCCAGCATTTT.

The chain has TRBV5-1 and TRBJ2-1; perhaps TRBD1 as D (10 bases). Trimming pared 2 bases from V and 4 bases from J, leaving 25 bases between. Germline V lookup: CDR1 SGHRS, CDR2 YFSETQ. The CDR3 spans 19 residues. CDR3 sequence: CASSFRGQGGTSRYNEQFF. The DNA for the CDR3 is TGCGCCAGCAGCTTTAGAGGACAGGGGGGGACTAGCAGATACAATGAGCAGTTCTTC.

For the CDR3, the DNA is TGTGCCAGCAGCTTGGACGGGGCCGAAAAACTGTTTTTT. This codes for CASSLDGAEKLFF. V usage is TRBV5-4 and J usage is TRBJ1-4; weak D call: TRBD1 (5 bases). The length of the CDR3 is 13 residues. CDR1 and CDR2 (germline): SGHNT, YYREEE (reference sequence). The V end was cut by 0 bases, the J end by 8 bases, with 8 bases between.

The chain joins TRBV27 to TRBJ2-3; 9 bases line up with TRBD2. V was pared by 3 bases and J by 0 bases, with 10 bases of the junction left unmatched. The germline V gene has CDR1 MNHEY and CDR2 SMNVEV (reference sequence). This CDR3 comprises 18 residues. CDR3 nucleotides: TGTGCCAGCAGTTTCGGAGTAGCGGGAGATGGGAGCACAGATACGCAGTATTTT. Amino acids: CASSFGVAGDGSTDTQYF.

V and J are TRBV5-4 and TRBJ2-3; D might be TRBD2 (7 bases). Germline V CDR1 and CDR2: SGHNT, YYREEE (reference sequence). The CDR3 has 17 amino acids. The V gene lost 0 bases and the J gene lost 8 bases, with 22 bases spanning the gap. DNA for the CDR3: TGTGCCAGCAGCTTGGCCGGACAGATCGCGAGGGAGGGTACGCAGTATTTT. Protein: CASSLAGQIAREGTQYF.

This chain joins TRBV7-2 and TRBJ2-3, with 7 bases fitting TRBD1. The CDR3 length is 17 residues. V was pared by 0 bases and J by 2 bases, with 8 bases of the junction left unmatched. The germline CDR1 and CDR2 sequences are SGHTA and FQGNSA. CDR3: CASSLAAGTASTDTQYF. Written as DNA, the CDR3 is TGTGCCAGCAGCTTAGCAGCCGGGACAGCGTCCACAGATACGCAGTATTTT.

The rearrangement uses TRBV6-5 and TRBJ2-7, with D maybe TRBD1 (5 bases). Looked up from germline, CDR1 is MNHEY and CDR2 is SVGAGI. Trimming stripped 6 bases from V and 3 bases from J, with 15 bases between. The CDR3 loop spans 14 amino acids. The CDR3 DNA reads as TGTGCCAGCAGACCCACAGGAATTGTCTACGAGCAGTACTTC. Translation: CASRPTGIVYEQYF.

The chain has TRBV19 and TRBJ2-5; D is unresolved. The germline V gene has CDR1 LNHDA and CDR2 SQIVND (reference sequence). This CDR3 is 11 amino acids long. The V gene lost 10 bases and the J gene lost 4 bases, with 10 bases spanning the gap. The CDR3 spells CATENLETQYF. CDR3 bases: TGTGCCACGGAGAACCTAGAGACCCAGTACTTC.

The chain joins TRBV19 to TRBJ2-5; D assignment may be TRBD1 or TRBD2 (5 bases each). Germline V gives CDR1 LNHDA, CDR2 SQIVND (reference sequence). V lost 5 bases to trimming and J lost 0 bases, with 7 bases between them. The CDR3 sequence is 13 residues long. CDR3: CASSWGYQETQYF. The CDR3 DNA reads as TGTGCCAGTAGTTGGGGGTACCAAGAGACCCAGTACTTC.

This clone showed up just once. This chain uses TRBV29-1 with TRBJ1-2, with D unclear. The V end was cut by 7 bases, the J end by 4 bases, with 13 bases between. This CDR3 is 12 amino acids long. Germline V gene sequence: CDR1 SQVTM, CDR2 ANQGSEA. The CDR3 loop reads CSDQDIFYGYTF. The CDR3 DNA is TGCAGCGACCAAGACATCTTCTATGGCTACACCTTC.

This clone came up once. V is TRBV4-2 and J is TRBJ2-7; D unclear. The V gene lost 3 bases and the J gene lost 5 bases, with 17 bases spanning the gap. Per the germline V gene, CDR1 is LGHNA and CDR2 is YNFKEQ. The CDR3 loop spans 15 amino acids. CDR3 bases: TGTGCCAGCAGCCAGCCGGGTCAAAAAGCCAACGAGCAGTACTTC. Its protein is CASSQPGQKANEQYF.

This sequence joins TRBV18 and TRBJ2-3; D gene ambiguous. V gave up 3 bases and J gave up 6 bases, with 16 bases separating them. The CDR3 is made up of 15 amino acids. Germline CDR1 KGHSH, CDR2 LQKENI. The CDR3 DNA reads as TGTGCCAGCTCACCGAGAGATCCGTTACGGGATACGCAGTATTTT. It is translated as CASSPRDPLRDTQYF.

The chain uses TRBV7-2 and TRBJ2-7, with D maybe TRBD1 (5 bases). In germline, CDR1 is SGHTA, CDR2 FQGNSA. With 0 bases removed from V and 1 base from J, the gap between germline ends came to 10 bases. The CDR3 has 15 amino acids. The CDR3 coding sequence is TGTGCCAGCAGCTTAGCGCTGGGGCCATCCTACGAGCAGTACTTC. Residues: CASSLALGPSYEQYF.

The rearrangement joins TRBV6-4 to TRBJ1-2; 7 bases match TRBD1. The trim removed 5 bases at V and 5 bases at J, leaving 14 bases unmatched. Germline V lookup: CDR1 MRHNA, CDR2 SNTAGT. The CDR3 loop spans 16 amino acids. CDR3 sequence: CASSKQPLQGRYGYTF. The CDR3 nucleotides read TGTGCCAGCAGTAAGCAGCCCTTACAGGGGCGGTATGGCTACACCTTC.

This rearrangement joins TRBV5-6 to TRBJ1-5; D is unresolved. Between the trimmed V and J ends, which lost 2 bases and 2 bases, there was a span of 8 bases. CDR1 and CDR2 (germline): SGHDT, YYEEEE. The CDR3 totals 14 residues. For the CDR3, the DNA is TGTGCCAGCAGCTTACGGGCCGGCAATCAGCCCCAGCATTTT. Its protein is CASSLRAGNQPQHF.

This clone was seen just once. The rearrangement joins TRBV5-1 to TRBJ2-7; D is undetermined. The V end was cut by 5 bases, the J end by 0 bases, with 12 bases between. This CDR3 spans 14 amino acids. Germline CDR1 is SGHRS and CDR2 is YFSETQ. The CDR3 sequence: CASRVTTPSYEQYF. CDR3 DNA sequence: TGCGCCAGCAGGGTTACAACGCCCTCCTACGAGCAGTACTTC.